Following are 9 T cell receptor beta chains from one sample sequenced in a study of blood T cell repertoires in COVID-19. TCRdb keeps only in-frame clones here, not all; method: immunoSEQ multiplex PCR. The sample lists about 250,000 clones, approximately 85% occurring once. Sequenced input: peripheral blood. These receptor sequences come from a woman in her 30s with acute or convalescent COVID-19.

The chain links TRBV7-9 to TRBJ1-2, with a weak D call TRBD1 (5 bases). Deletions cut 4 bases from V and 1 base from J, with 7 bases between. Germline CDR1 is SEHNR and CDR2 is FQNEAQ (reference sequence). The CDR3 covers 13 residues. CDR3 amino acids: CASSSQVNYGYTF. Here the CDR3 DNA reads TGTGCCAGCAGCTCACAGGTTAACTATGGCTACACCTTC.

The J gene is TRBJ2-5, the V gene TRBV7-2; a weak D match, TRBD2 (6 bases). Trimming took 2 bases from V and 4 from J, leaving 8 bases between them. This CDR3 has 13 residues. The V gene's germline CDR1 is SGHTA and CDR2 FQGNSA. CDR3 sequence (DNA): TGTGCCAGCAGCTTACGGGGACTAGAGACCCAGTACTTC. It codes for CASSLRGLETQYF. The full variable domain, in which reference TRBV7-2 and TRBJ2-5 provide the parts outside the CDR3, is GAGVSQSPSNKVTEKGKDVELRCDPISGHTALYWYRQSLGQGLEFLIYFQGNSAPDKSGLPSDRFSAERTGGSVSTLTIQRTQQEDSAVYLCASSLRGLETQYFGPGTRLLVL.

The chain has TRBV9 and TRBJ1-5; 10 nucleotides match TRBD1. The CDR3 runs to 15 residues. The V gene end was trimmed by 0 bases and the J gene end by 6 bases; junction bases not matched to a gene: 3. Germline assignment: CDR1 SGDLS and CDR2 YYNGEE. The CDR3, as DNA: TGTGCCAGCAGCGTAGGGACAGGGGGATCTCAGCCCCAGCATTTT. Protein sequence: CASSVGTGGSQPQHF. Using reference TRBV9 and TRBJ1-5 for the parts outside the CDR3, the full variable domain is DSGVTQTPKHLITATGQRVTLRCSPRSGDLSVYWYQQSLDQGLQFLIQYYNGEERAKGNILERFSAQQFPDLHSELNLSSLELGDSALYFCASSVGTGGSQPQHFGDGTRLSIL.

The V gene is TRBV19, the J gene TRBJ2-1; the D gene is possibly TRBD2 (5 bases). V shed 6 bases and J shed 0 bases, with 12 bases lying between them. The CDR3 totals 15 residues. Per the germline V gene, CDR1 is LNHDA and CDR2 is SQIVND (reference sequence). CDR3 in amino acids: CASSPSGISYNEQFF. In DNA, the CDR3 is TGTGCCAGTAGCCCAAGCGGTATCTCCTACAATGAGCAGTTCTTC.

CDR3 sequence (DNA): TGTGCCAGCAGCTTGAGGTTTTTACAGGGGGCGATTTTAAAAGAGACCCAGTACTTC. Its protein is CASSLRFLQGAILKETQYF. The chain is built from TRBV27 and TRBJ2-5; 9 nucleotides align to TRBD1. This CDR3 is built from 19 residues. Germline CDR1 is MNHEY and CDR2 is SMNVEV (reference sequence). Trimming took 6 bases from V and 3 from J; bases not matched to a gene: 20.

This sequence joins TRBV11-3 and TRBJ2-7; 7 positions agree with TRBD2. The CDR3 has 13 amino acids. The J segment lost 4 bases and the V segment lost 4 bases, leaving 4 bases of the junction unmatched. Germline CDR1 SGHNT, CDR2 YENEEA. The CDR3 DNA sequence: TGTGCCAGCAGCTCGGGACTACTTTACGAGCAGTACTTC. Amino acid sequence: CASSSGLLYEQYF. Using reference TRBV11-3 and TRBJ2-7 for the parts outside the CDR3, the full variable domain is EAGVVQSPRYKIIEKKQPVAFWCNPISGHNTLYWYLQNLGQGPELLIRYENEEAVDDSQLPKDRFSAERLKGVDSTLKIQPAELGDSAVYLCASSSGLLYEQYFGPGTRLTVT.

The V and J genes are TRBV3-1 (or the pseudogene TRBV3-2) and TRBJ2-7; a weak D match, TRBD2 (6 bases). V shed 4 bases and J shed 3 bases, with 10 bases lying between them. The CDR3 extends over 13 amino acids. Germline V gene lookup returns CDR1 LGHDT and CDR2 YNNKEL (reference sequence). The CDR3: CASSRGRDYEQYF. The CDR3 DNA sequence: TGTGCCAGCAGCCGAGGGCGGGACTACGAGCAGTACTTC.

The rearrangement uses TRBV7-2 and TRBJ2-7; 9 bases are a match to TRBD2. This CDR3 is built from 15 residues. V dropped 2 bases and J dropped 2; count of bases not matched to a gene: 4. Germline CDR1 and CDR2: SGHTA and FQGNSA. The CDR3 region is CASSLYVAGAYEQYF. The CDR3 nucleotides read TGTGCCAGCAGCTTATACGTAGCGGGGGCCTACGAGCAGTACTTC.

The chain has TRBV6-1 and TRBJ1-1; the D gene is possibly TRBD1 (6 bases). V was clipped by 1 base and J by 6 bases, with 15 bases between them. The CDR3 totals 15 residues. From germline, CDR1 is MNHNS and CDR2 SASEGT. As DNA, the CDR3 is TGTGCCAGCAGTGAAGTCGGGGGGGCGGTGGCTGAAGCTTTCTTT. Its translation: CASSEVGGAVAEAFF.